This T cell receptor (beta chain) was sequenced for a study of spatial heterogeneity in lung cancer. MiXCR was run by TCRdb on the 5' RACE reads, yielding one entry per CDR3 protein. The repertoire holds tens of thousands of distinct CDR3 sequences, with more than 6.5% as singletons. This clonotype turned up a few times. The germline V gene encodes CDR1 ENHRY and CDR2 SYGVKD. V was cut by 0 bases and J by 1 base, with 10 bases left in between. This CDR3 comprises 15 residues. The time point: sample taken at primary tumor resection. The sequenced material consisted of unsorted whole RNA from tumor, nontumor lung or frozen PBMC.

The clonotype was recovered from a male donor with early-stage non-small cell lung cancer. Specimen: PBMCs, collected at surgery. V is TRBV10-3 and J is TRBJ2-7; perhaps TRBD2 as D (6 bases). CDR3 bases: TGTGCCATCAGTGAGTCAGGAGCGGGTTCCTACGAGCAGTACTTC. Its translation: CAISESGAGSYEQYF.